This TCR beta chain appears in the sequencing data of a study of blood T cells in healthy people across ages. Study results and limitations: Donors of long life had a larger count of naive CD4+ cells and greater diversity than aged donors.

The germline V gene encodes CDR1 LGHNA and CDR2 YSLEER. CDR3 length: 13 residues. Trimming took off 7 bases at V and 3 bases at J, with 10 bases between the two ends. Notes on this clonotype: Its antigen is not identified.

The study isolated at least 6 million PBMCs from each sample. A second PCR, run for about 7 to 11 cycles, used a sample-barcoded 5' primer plus a J-beta primer mix. TCRdb processed the 5' RACE reads anew with MiXCR; each CDR3 protein has one entry. The data hold approximately 760,000 distinct CDR3 sequences, with approximately 25% observed a single time. Another study also made use of these data, one on T cells of mothers and their children. That report adds: In cDNA synthesis, all of the extracted RNA was used at around 1.4 ug per 15 ul.

This rearrangement joins TRBV4-3 to TRBJ2-4; D may correspond to TRBD1 or TRBD2 (6 bases each). Specimen: blood. The clonotype comes from a boy aged 5 to 17 in good health. The CDR3 reads CASKGEDKNIQYF. DNA of the CDR3: TGCGCCAGCAAGGGGGAGGACAAAAACATTCAGTACTTC.